This T cell receptor beta chain stems from a study of cytomegalovirus exposure and HLA in healthy donors. Trimming cost V 6 bases and J 2 bases; bases outside gene matches: 5. CDR3 size: 14 residues. Germline V gene sequence: CDR1 SNHLY, CDR2 FYNNEI. Assay: immunoSEQ multiplex PCR; the TCRdb copy retains only in-frame clones and omits some. In the table there are roughly 120,000 clones, roughly nine tenths of which are singletons. The receptor comes from a man younger than 35 in good health and CMV-seropositive. This chain links TRBV2 with TRBJ2-3; 7 nucleotides align to TRBD2. Material for sequencing was PBMCs. CDR3 nucleotide sequence: TGTGCCAGCAGCCGACTAGCTCTCACAGATACGCAGTATTTT. It encodes CASSRLALTDTQYF. Together with reference TRBV2 and TRBJ2-3, the CDR3 gives the full variable domain: EPEVTQTPSHQVTQMGQEVILRCVPISNHLYFYWYRQILGQKVEFLVSFYNNEISEKSEIFDDQFSVERPDGSNFTLKIRSTKLEDSAMYFCASSRLALTDTQYFGPGTRLTVL.